A single sample is the source of the 12 T cell receptor beta chains below, sequenced in a study of T-cell reconstitution after alpha-beta-depleted transplantation in children. Researchers prepared the TCRbeta library using unique molecular identifiers, the study reports. Via MiXCR, TCRdb re-called the PCR reads, giving one row per CDR3 protein. Found here are approximately 1,000,000 distinct CDR3 sequences, about 29% of them singletons; the top ten hold more than 25%. The sample consisted of PBMCs, mostly from graft donor cells, taken 360 days after TCRalphabeta/CD19-depleted stem cell transplant. All receptors derive from a boy less than two years old who had a stem cell transplant for SCID, so the T cells may come from the graft donor.

This clonotype appeared a few times. V and J are TRBV6-2 or TRBV6-3 and TRBJ2-3; D gene unclear. V was pared by 3 bases and J by 4 bases, with 8 bases between. This CDR3 has 13 residues. Germline lookup yields CDR1 MNHEY and CDR2 SVGEGT. The CDR3: CASSYQFADTQYF. The CDR3 region has the DNA TGTGCCAGCAGTTATCAGTTCGCAGATACGCAGTATTTT.

This clonotype has only a few counts. The chain links TRBV4-2 to TRBJ2-5; D call uncertain. The germline V gene has CDR1 LGHNA and CDR2 YNFKEQ. The ends were cut back, 0 bases at V and 1 base at J, with 9 bases in the middle. The CDR3 has 15 amino acids. This chain's CDR3 is CASSQEGQFQETQYF. The DNA for the CDR3 is TGTGCCAGCAGCCAAGAAGGCCAATTCCAAGAGACCCAGTACTTC.

The table lists this clonotype with a few counts. V gene TRBV27 combines with J gene TRBJ1-5; no definite D call. CDR3 length: 16 residues. The germline V gene has CDR1 MNHEY and CDR2 SMNVEV (reference sequence). The V gene lost 5 bases and the J gene lost 2 bases, with 16 bases spanning the gap. The chain's CDR3 is CASSNWTGRGNQPQHF. The DNA for the CDR3 is TGTGCCAGCAGTAACTGGACGGGGAGGGGCAATCAGCCCCAGCATTTT.

V usage is TRBV5-1 and J usage is TRBJ1-6; tentatively, D is TRBD1 (6 bases). CDR3 length equals 17 residues. CDR1 is SGHRS and CDR2 is YFSETQ in the germline V gene. Between the trimmed V and J ends, which lost 1 base and 6 bases, there was a span of 17 bases. CDR3 DNA sequence: TGCGCCAGCAGCTTGATCCTAAATCCAGGGGTTAATTCACCCCTCCACTTT. This sequence encodes CASSLILNPGVNSPLHF.

V gene TRBV7-2 combines with J gene TRBJ1-1; D is uncertain. The CDR3 contains 14 residues. V lost 0 bases to trimming and J lost 1 base, with 6 bases between them. Germline V gene lookup returns CDR1 SGHTA and CDR2 FQGNSA. The CDR3 nucleotides are TGTGCCAGCAGCTTAGCCCTGTGGAACACTGAAGCTTTCTTT. Residues: CASSLALWNTEAFF.

The genes are TRBV7-2 and TRBJ2-3; no definite D call. The CDR3 consists of 14 residues. Trimming stripped 0 bases from V and 1 base from J, with 5 bases between. In germline, CDR1 is SGHTA, CDR2 FQGNSA. This chain's CDR3 is CASSLASRTDTQYF. The CDR3 bases are TGTGCCAGCAGCTTAGCCAGCCGCACAGATACGCAGTATTTT.

The chain recombines TRBV6-1 with TRBJ1-3; D not resolved. V lost 6 bases and J lost 0, with 12 bases in between. Germline V gene lookup returns CDR1 MNHNS and CDR2 SASEGT. There are 15 residues in the CDR3. The CDR3 here is CASRAQRTSGNTIYF. DNA of the CDR3: TGTGCCAGCAGAGCCCAGAGGACCTCTGGAAACACCATATATTTT.

The V gene is TRBV4-2, the J gene TRBJ1-4; D uncertain. CDR3 size: 16 residues. V gave up 5 bases and J gave up 1 base, with 14 bases separating them. Germline V lookup: CDR1 LGHNA, CDR2 YNFKEQ. CDR3 sequence (DNA): TGTGCCAGCAGCGGAGCGCGGGCGGGAACTAATGAAAAACTGTTTTTT. Its protein is CASSGARAGTNEKLFF.

This clonotype was counted many times. The V gene is TRBV29-1, the J gene TRBJ2-1; 9 bases match TRBD1. CDR1 is SQVTM and CDR2 is ANQGSEA in the germline V gene. The length of the CDR3 is 14 residues. V shed 5 bases, J shed 7 bases, and the junction held 9 bases outside the gene matches. The chain's CDR3 is CSVSGTGFGNEQFF. The CDR3 DNA reads TGCAGCGTTTCCGGGACAGGGTTTGGAAATGAGCAGTTCTTC.

This clonotype was picked up a small number of times. The V call is TRBV5-1, the J call TRBJ2-1, with 9 bases lining up with TRBD1. CDR1 and CDR2 (germline): SGHRS, YFSETQ. The V and J ends lost 1 base and 0 bases, in that order; junction bases with no gene match: 14. The CDR3 is 20 amino acids. The CDR3 region is CASSLSGTGRALSSYNEQFF. The CDR3 DNA sequence: TGCGCCAGCAGCTTGTCCGGGACAGGGAGGGCCCTGAGCTCCTACAATGAGCAGTTCTTC.

The rearrangement joins TRBV28 to TRBJ2-7; TRBD1 is a possible D gene (6 bases). CDR1 and CDR2 (germline): MDHEN, SYDVKM. The CDR3 spans 14 residues. V was cut by 6 bases and J by 0 bases, with 12 bases left in between. CDR3: CASRTSRGSYEQYF. The CDR3 region has the DNA TGTGCCAGCAGAACCAGCAGGGGCTCCTACGAGCAGTACTTC.

V is TRBV12-3 or TRBV12-4 and J is TRBJ2-7, with 7 bases identical to TRBD1. The CDR3 spans 14 residues. Trimming at V came to 3 bases and at J to 3 bases, leaving 5 bases not matched to a gene. The DNA for the CDR3 is TGTGCCAGCAGTTTCCACTCAGGGGGCTACGAGCAGTACTTC. Residues: CASSFHSGGYEQYF.